This is a list of T cell receptor beta chains from one sample in a study of blood T cell repertoires in COVID-19. Data came from immunoSEQ multiplex PCR; TCRdb stores just in-frame clones and leaves some out. The sample yields about 220,000 clones, about 90% seen once. The sample taken for sequencing was PBMCs or T cells enriched from blood (not recorded which). Receptors were obtained from a man aged 30-40 years who had been exposed to COVID-19. Both conserved end residues are part of each CDR3. The D gene is left open where the match is weak. Some rows have no size entry. The others give once, few or many, or a class for an expanded clone.

D,size,J,V,CDR3,DNA
.,.,TRBJ1-1,TRBV6-5,CASSLQGGSTEAFF,TGTGCCAGCAGTCTACAGGGAGGGAGCACTGAAGCTTTCTTT
.,.,TRBJ1-4,TRBV20-1,CSASFQGGEKLFF,TGCAGTGCTAGTTTCCAGGGAGGCGAAAAACTGTTTTTT
TRBD1,many,TRBJ1-1,TRBV5-1,CASSLSGGNTEAFF,TGCGCCAGCAGCTTGTCAGGGGGCAACACTGAAGCTTTCTTT
TRBD1,.,TRBJ1-6,TRBV5-5,CASSLTGGPYNSPLHF,TGTGCCAGCAGCTTGACAGGGGGCCCCTATAATTCACCCCTCCACTTT
.,once,TRBJ1-5,TRBV7-2,CASSSFSSQPQHF,TGTGCCAGCAGCTCATTTTCGAGCCAGCCCCAGCATTTT
TRBD1,.,TRBJ1-6,TRBV9,CASSVTAGGNNSPLHF,TGTGCCAGCAGCGTCACGGCAGGGGGAAACAATTCACCCCTCCACTTT
.,.,TRBJ1-2,TRBV12-3/TRBV12-4,CASRLTANYGYTF,TGTGCCAGCAGGCTAACAGCTAACTATGGCTACACCTTC
.,.,TRBJ1-4,TRBV5-4,CASSLRGAEKLFF,TGTGCCAGCAGCTTGCGGGGTGCTGAAAAACTGTTTTTT
TRBD2,.,TRBJ2-3,TRBV6-4,CASSDSSSGGLEDTQYF,TGTGCCAGCAGTGACTCGTCCAGCGGGGGCCTGGAGGATACGCAGTATTTT
.,.,TRBJ1-2,TRBV5-1,CASSLDQGFNYGYTF,TGCGCCAGCAGCTTGGACCAGGGTTTTAACTATGGCTACACCTTC
.,.,TRBJ2-5,TRBV11-3,CASSLTRGSETQYF,TGTGCCAGCAGCTTAACCCGGGGATCAGAGACCCAGTACTTC
.,.,TRBJ2-2,TRBV15,CATSSLPGELFF,TGTGCCACCAGCAGTCTTCCCGGGGAGCTGTTTTTT
.,.,TRBJ2-6,TRBV12-1,CASSPGQRRAWGANVLTF,TGTGCCAGCAGCCCGGGACAGAGACGTGCTTGGGGGGCCAACGTCCTGACTTTC
.,.,TRBJ2-7,TRBV3-1/TRBV3-2,CASSQGTTEQYF,TGTGCCAGCAGCCAAGGCACAACCGAGCAGTACTTC